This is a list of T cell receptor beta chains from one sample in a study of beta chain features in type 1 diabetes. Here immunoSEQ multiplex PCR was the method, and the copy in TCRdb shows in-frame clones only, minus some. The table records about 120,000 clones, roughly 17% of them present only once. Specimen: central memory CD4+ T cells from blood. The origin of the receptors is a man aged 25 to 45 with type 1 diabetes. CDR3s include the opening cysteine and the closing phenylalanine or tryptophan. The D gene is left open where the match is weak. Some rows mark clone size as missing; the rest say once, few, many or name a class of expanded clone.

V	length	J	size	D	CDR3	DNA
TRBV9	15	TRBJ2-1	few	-	CASSVDLSSYNEQFF	TGTGCCAGCAGCGTAGACCTTAGCTCCTACAATGAGCAGTTCTTC
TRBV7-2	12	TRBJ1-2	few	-	CASSLQEGGYTF	TGTGCCAGCAGCTTACAGGAAGGTGGCTACACCTTC
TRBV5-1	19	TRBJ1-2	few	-	CASSLPNQGPRGANYGYTF	TGCGCCAGCAGCCTGCCTAACCAAGGTCCTCGAGGGGCTAACTATGGCTACACCTTC
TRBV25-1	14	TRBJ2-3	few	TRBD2	CASSELASGGSRYF	TGTGCCAGCAGTGAATTGGCTAGCGGGGGTTCGAGGTATTTT
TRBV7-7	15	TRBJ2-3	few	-	CASSPRTALMDTQYF	TGTGCCAGCAGCCCAAGGACGGCGCTAATGGATACGCAGTATTTT
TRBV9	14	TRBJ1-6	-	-	CASSVGTLGSPLHF	TGTGCCAGCAGCGTAGGTACACTCGGGTCACCCCTCCACTTT
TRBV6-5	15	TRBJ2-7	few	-	CASSYRGSQGTEQYF	TGTGCCAGCAGTTACCGAGGGTCCCAAGGGACCGAGCAGTACTTC
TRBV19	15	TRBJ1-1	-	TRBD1	CASSRTGQGDTEAFF	TGTGCCAGTAGTCGGACGGGACAGGGGGACACTGAAGCTTTCTTT
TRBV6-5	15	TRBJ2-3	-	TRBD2	CASIPTSGGADTQYF	TGTGCCAGCATTCCCACTAGCGGGGGGGCAGATACGCAGTATTTT
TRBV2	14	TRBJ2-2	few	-	CASGESSNTGELFF	TGTGCCAGCGGGGAGAGCTCGAACACCGGGGAGCTGTTTTTT
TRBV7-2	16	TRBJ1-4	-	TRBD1	CASSPRVGQGHEKLFF	TGTGCCAGCAGCCCCAGGGTAGGACAGGGACATGAAAAACTGTTTTTT
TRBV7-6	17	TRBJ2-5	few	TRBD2	CASSLAMASGGAETQYF	TGTGCCAGCAGCTTAGCGATGGCTAGCGGGGGGGCGGAGACCCAGTACTTC
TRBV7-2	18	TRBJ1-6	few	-	CASSLERQSSSYNSPLHF	TGTGCCAGCAGCTTAGAGCGCCAGTCGAGCTCCTATAATTCACCCCTCCACTTT
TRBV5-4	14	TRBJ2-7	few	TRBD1	CASSYGQGWDEQYF	TGTGCCAGCAGCTACGGACAGGGGTGGGACGAGCAGTACTTC
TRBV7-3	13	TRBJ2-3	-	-	CASSLSTTDTQYF	TGTGCCAGCAGCTTAAGTACCACAGATACGCAGTATTTT
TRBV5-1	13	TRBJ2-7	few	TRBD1	CASSFDRGYEQYF	TGCGCCAGCAGCTTCGACAGGGGCTACGAGCAGTACTTC
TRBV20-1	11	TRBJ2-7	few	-	CSAAQGNEQYF	TGCAGTGCTGCACAGGGTAACGAGCAGTACTTC
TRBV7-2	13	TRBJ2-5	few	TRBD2	CAGRTSLQETQYF	TGTGCCGGAAGGACTAGCCTCCAAGAGACCCAGTACTTC
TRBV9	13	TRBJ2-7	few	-	CASRPQGLHEQYF	TGTGCCAGCAGGCCACAGGGCTTGCACGAGCAGTACTTC
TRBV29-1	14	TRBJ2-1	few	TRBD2	CSVVPPSGYNEQFF	TGCAGCGTTGTCCCGCCTAGCGGGTACAATGAGCAGTTCTTC
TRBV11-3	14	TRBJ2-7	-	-	CASSPLQGPHEQYF	TGTGCCAGCAGCCCTCTGCAGGGGCCACACGAGCAGTACTTC
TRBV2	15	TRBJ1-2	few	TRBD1	CASSEDGQGFYGYTF	TGTGCCAGCAGTGAAGACGGACAGGGATTCTATGGCTACACCTTC
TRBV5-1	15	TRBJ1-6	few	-	CASSTQGSGDSPLHF	TGCGCCAGCAGCACTCAGGGGAGTGGGGATTCACCCCTCCACTTT
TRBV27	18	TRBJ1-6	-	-	CASSPGLLMSSYNSPLHF	TGTGCCAGCAGTCCCGGACTCCTGATGAGCTCCTATAATTCACCCCTCCACTTT
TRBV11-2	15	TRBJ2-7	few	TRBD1	CASSQGTGVSYEQYF	TGTGCCAGCAGCCAAGGGACAGGAGTCTCCTACGAGCAGTACTTC
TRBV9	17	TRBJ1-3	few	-	CASSVDGNPDSGNTIYF	TGTGCCAGCAGCGTAGATGGGAATCCAGACTCTGGAAACACCATATATTTT
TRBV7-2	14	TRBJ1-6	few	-	CASSPGQGGSPLHF	TGTGCCAGCAGCCCCGGGCAGGGTGGGTCACCCCTCCACTTT
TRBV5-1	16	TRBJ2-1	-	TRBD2	CASSSLGTSGGNEQFF	TGCGCCAGCAGCTCTCTAGGGACTAGCGGGGGCAATGAGCAGTTCTTC
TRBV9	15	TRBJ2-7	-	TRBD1	CASSVGTGDTYEQYF	TGTGCCAGCAGCGTAGGTACAGGGGATACCTACGAGCAGTACTTC
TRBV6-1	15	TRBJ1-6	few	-	CASSELPGYGSPLHF	TGTGCCAGCAGTGAACTTCCAGGGTACGGTTCACCCCTCCACTTT
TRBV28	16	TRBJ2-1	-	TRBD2	CASSPSGEPLYNEQFF	TGTGCCAGCAGCCCTAGCGGGGAGCCCCTTTACAATGAGCAGTTCTTC
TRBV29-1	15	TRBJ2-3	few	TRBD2	CSVVPTSLRTDTQYF	TGCAGCGTTGTCCCGACTAGCCTACGCACAGATACGCAGTATTTT
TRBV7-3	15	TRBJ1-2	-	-	CASSLNEGSLYGYTF	TGTGCCAGCAGCTTAAACGAGGGATCCCTCTATGGCTACACCTTC
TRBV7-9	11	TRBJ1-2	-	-	CASSLESGYTF	TGTGCCAGCAGCTTAGAGAGTGGCTACACCTTC
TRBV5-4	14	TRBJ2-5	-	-	CASSFNRGRETQYF	TGTGCCAGCAGCTTTAATCGCGGACGGGAGACCCAGTACTTC
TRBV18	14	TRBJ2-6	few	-	CASSPIDGANVLTF	TGTGCCAGCTCACCAATTGATGGGGCCAACGTCCTGACTTTC
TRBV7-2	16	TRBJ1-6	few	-	CASSSLGGQGGSPLHF	TGTGCCAGCAGCTCCCTTGGGGGGCAAGGGGGATCACCCCTCCACTTT